The sequence of this T cell receptor (beta chain) was determined in a study of metastatic and nonmetastatic thyroid tumors. The wider study: Across blood and tumor or nodule tissue, repertoires from malignant and benign thyroid patients were compared with one another.

In the source study's methods: The study took CDR3 differences across clinicopathological groups and made a distant-metastasis classifier for papillary thyroid cancer from them. MiXCR was used by TCRdb to re-call the PCR reads. V and J calls and clone size were set by TCRdb, not the authors. The table includes approximately 17,000 clones, about 26% detected once. Treatment of any kind had been given to no patient before thyroid surgery. Germline values: CDR1 DFQATT, CDR2 SNEGSKA (reference sequence). This CDR3 has 13 residues. J was trimmed by 9 bases and V by 8 bases; bases with no gene match: 15. V usage is TRBV20-1 and J usage is TRBJ2-7; 8 bases match TRBD2. Sequencing input: tumor tissue. The receptor's source is a female donor with papillary thyroid cancer or a benign thyroid nodule (not recorded which). Some clones in this sample may be carry-over from other donors' samples. This CDR3 is CSSLLAVWAGQYF. The CDR3 DNA follows: TGCAGTTCGCTACTAGCGGTGTGGGCGGGGCAGTACTTC.